Listed below are T cell receptor beta chains from one sample, sequenced in a study of neoadjuvant anti-PD-1 for oral cavity cancer. Assay used: immunoSEQ multiplex PCR; TCRdb lists only in-frame clones, some missing. The sample includes around 25,000 clones, 27% seen only once; the top ten take over 15%. This specimen consisted of tumor tissue, obtained after nivolumab (anti-PD-1) treatment. The receptors shown here come from a person aged 35 to 85 with oral cavity squamous cell carcinoma. The CDR3 runs from the conserved cysteine through the conserved F or W. The D gene is left open where the match is weak. A row's size may be missing; if present it is once, few, many or a size class.

v_call	clone_size	d_call	j_call	cdr3_aa	cdr3_nt
TRBV7-6	few	NA	TRBJ2-3	CASSLSRTDTQYF	TGTGCCAGCAGCTTATCTAGGACAGATACGCAGTATTTT
TRBV25-1	few	NA	TRBJ2-1	CASSEVLGRGQGNEQFF	TGTGCCAGCAGTGAAGTATTGGGCAGGGGTCAGGGCAATGAGCAGTTCTTC
TRBV7-9	NA	NA	TRBJ2-1	CASSARRGNEQFF	TGTGCCAGCAGCGCGAGACGGGGGAATGAGCAGTTCTTC
TRBV16	medium-sized	NA	TRBJ1-5	CASSQSGVNQPQHF	TGTGCCAGCAGCCAATCGGGTGTCAATCAGCCCCAGCATTTT
TRBV7-9	NA	NA	TRBJ2-1	CASSFQGNMNEQFF	TGTGCCAGCAGCTTTCAGGGGAATATGAATGAGCAGTTCTTC
TRBV4-1	NA	NA	TRBJ2-5	CASSLQETQYF	TGCGCCAGCAGCCTTCAAGAGACCCAGTACTTC
TRBV18	few	TRBD2	TRBJ2-5	CASSPLAGSQETQYF	TGTGCCAGCTCACCACTAGCGGGGTCCCAAGAGACCCAGTACTTC
TRBV13	NA	NA	TRBJ2-6	CASFPGAGANVLTF	TGTGCCAGTTTCCCCGGTGCAGGGGCCAACGTCCTGACTTTC
TRBV18	many	NA	TRBJ2-1	CASSPTPGGEQFF	TGTGCCAGCTCACCAACTCCCGGGGGTGAGCAGTTCTTC
TRBV6-1	medium-sized	TRBD2	TRBJ2-7	CASSESSSGRAYEQYF	TGTGCCAGCAGTGAAAGCTCTAGCGGGAGAGCCTACGAGCAGTACTTC
TRBV5-4	NA	TRBD1	TRBJ1-2	CASSHGQGENYGYTF	TGTGCCAGCAGCCATGGACAGGGAGAGAACTATGGCTACACCTTC
TRBV14	few	NA	TRBJ1-1	CASSPTWGTEAFF	TGTGCCAGCAGCCCGACTTGGGGCACTGAAGCTTTCTTT
TRBV27	few	NA	TRBJ2-2	CASSFRLTYTGELFF	TGTGCCAGCAGTTTTAGACTTACTTACACCGGGGAGCTGTTTTTT
TRBV30	once	NA	TRBJ1-4	CASKEATTNEKLFF	TGTGCCTCGAAAGAGGCAACAACTAATGAAAAACTGTTTTTT
TRBV5-1	NA	NA	TRBJ1-1	CASSQRAGNTEAFF	TGCGCCAGCAGCCAACGGGCCGGGAACACTGAAGCTTTCTTT
TRBV27	NA	NA	TRBJ1-5	CASSFSKSNQPQHF	TGTGCCAGCAGTTTTAGTAAAAGCAATCAGCCCCAGCATTTT
TRBV5-1	few	TRBD2	TRBJ2-7	CASSLLRGGAEQYF	TGCGCCAGCAGCCTGTTACGGGGGGGTGCCGAGCAGTACTTC
TRBV5-4	few	NA	TRBJ2-1	CASSLISSRGEQFF	TGTGCCAGCAGCTTGATATCTTCTCGCGGTGAGCAGTTCTTC
TRBV27	NA	NA	TRBJ1-5	CASSPHVGGAGQPQHF	TGTGCCAGCAGTCCACACGTCGGGGGCGCAGGCCAGCCCCAGCATTTT
TRBV7-9	NA	TRBD1	TRBJ2-7	CASSLVQGFHEQYF	TGTGCCAGCAGCTTAGTACAGGGGTTCCACGAGCAGTACTTC
TRBV2	NA	TRBD1	TRBJ1-1	CASSKGGNTEAFF	TGTGCCAGCAGCAAAGGGGGCAACACTGAAGCTTTCTTT
TRBV7-8	few	TRBD1	TRBJ1-2	CASSLVTGGGGYTF	TGTGCCAGCAGCTTAGTTACAGGGGGAGGGGGCTACACCTTC
TRBV18	NA	NA	TRBJ2-6	CASSPYNRDPGANVLTF	TGTGCCAGCTCACCCTACAACAGGGACCCTGGGGCCAACGTCCTGACTTTC
TRBV4-1	few	NA	TRBJ1-4	CASSKRTNLGEKLFF	TGCGCCAGCAGCAAACGGACAAACCTTGGGGAAAAACTGTTTTTT
TRBV19	few	TRBD1	TRBJ1-5	CASTTGEDHQPQHF	TGTGCCAGTACCACAGGGGAGGACCATCAGCCCCAGCATTTT
TRBV5-6	NA	NA	TRBJ2-7	CASSLQAEPTYEQYF	TGTGCCAGCAGCTTGCAAGCGGAACCTACCTACGAGCAGTACTTC
TRBV7-5	medium-sized	NA	TRBJ1-4	CVRSSNLGRINEKLFF	TGTGTCAGAAGCTCTAATCTGGGACGGATTAATGAAAAACTGTTTTTT
TRBV6-1	NA	TRBD2	TRBJ2-7	CASSVGTSGIYEQYF	TGTGCCAGCAGTGTTGGGACTAGCGGCATCTACGAGCAGTACTTC